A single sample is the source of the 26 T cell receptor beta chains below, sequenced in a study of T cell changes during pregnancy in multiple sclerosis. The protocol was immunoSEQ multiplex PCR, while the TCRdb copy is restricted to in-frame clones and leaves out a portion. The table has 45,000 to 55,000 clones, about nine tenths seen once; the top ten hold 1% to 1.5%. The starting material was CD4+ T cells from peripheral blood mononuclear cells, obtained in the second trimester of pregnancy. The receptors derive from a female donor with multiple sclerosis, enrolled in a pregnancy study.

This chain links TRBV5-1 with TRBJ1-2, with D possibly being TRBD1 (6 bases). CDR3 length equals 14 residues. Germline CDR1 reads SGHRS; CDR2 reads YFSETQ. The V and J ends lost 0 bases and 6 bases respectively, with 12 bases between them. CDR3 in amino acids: CASSLVQGTDGYTF. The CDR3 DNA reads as TGCGCCAGCAGCTTGGTCCAGGGGACCGATGGCTACACCTTC.

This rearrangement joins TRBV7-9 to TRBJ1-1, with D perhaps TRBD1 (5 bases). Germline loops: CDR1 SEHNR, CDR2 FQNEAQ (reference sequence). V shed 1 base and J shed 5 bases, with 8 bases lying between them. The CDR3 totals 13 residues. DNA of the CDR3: TGTGCCAGCAGCTTAGGCGGGGGAACTGAAGCTTTCTTT. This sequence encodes CASSLGGGTEAFF.

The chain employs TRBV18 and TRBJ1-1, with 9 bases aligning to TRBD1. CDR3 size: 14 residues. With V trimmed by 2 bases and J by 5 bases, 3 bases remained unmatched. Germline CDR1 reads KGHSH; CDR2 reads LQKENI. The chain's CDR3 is CASSPSDRGTEAFF. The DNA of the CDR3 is TGTGCCAGCTCACCATCGGACAGGGGTACTGAAGCTTTCTTT.

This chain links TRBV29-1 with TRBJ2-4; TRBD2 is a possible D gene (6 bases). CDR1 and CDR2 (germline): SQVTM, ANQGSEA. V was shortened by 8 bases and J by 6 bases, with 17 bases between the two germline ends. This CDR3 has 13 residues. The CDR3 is CSIVESSANIQYF. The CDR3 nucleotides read TGCAGCATCGTGGAGTCTAGCGCAAACATTCAGTACTTC.

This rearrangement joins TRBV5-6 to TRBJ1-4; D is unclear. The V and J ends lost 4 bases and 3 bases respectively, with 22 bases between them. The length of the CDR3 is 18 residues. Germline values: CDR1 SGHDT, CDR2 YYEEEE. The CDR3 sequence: CASSPSKSARAANEKLFF. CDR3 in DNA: TGTGCCAGCAGCCCTTCCAAGAGCGCAAGAGCAGCTAATGAAAAACTGTTTTTT.

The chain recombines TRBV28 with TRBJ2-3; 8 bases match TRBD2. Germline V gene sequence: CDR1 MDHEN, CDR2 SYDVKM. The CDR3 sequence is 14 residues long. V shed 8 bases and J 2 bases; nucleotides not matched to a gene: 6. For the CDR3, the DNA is TGTGCCAGCCAGAGCGGGGGAGTCACAGATACGCAGTATTTT. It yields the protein CASQSGGVTDTQYF.

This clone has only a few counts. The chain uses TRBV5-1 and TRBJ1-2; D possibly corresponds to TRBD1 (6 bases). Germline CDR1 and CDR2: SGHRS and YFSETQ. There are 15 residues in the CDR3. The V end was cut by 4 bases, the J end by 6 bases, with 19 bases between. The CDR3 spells CASSPEGGPLDGYTF. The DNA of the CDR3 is TGCGCCAGCAGCCCTGAGGGGGGGCCATTAGATGGCTACACCTTC.

This CDR3 reads CASSYSPLMREKLFF. The CDR3 nucleotides are TGTGCCAGCAGTTACTCGCCGCTTATGAGGGAAAAACTGTTTTTT. The chain is built from TRBV6-6 and TRBJ1-4; D is ambiguous. The germline V gene encodes CDR1 MNHNY and CDR2 SVGAGI (reference sequence). The CDR3 runs to 15 residues. Trimming stripped 0 bases from V and 8 bases from J, with 13 bases between.

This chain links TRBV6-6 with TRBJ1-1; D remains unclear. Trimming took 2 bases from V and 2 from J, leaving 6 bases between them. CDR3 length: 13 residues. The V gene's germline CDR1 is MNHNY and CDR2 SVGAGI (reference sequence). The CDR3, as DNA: TGTGCCAGCAGTTACGACATTAACACTGAAGCTTTCTTT. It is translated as CASSYDINTEAFF.

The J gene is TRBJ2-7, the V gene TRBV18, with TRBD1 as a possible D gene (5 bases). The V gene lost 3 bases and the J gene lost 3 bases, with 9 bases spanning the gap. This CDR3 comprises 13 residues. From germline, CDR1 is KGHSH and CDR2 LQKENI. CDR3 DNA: TGTGCCAGCTCACCGGGGCACCGCTACGAGCAGTACTTC. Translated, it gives CASSPGHRYEQYF. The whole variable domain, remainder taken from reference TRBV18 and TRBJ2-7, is NAGVMQNPRHLVRRRGQEARLRCSPMKGHSHVYWYRQLPEEGLKFMVYLQKENIIDESGMPKERFSAEFPKEGPSILRIQQVVRGDSAAYFCASSPGHRYEQYFGPGTRLTVT.

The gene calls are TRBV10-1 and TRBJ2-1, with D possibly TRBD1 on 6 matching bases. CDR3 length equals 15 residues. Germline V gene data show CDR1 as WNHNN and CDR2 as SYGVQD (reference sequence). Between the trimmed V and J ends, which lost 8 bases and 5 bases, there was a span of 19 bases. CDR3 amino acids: CASADPGVVDNEQFF. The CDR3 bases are TGCGCCAGCGCTGACCCAGGGGTGGTGGACAATGAGCAGTTCTTC.

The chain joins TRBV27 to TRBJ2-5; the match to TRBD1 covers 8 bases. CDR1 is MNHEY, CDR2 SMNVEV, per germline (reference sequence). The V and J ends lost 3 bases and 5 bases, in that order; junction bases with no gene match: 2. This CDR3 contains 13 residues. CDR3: CASSFNRGETQYF. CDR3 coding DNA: TGTGCCAGCAGTTTCAACAGGGGGGAGACCCAGTACTTC.

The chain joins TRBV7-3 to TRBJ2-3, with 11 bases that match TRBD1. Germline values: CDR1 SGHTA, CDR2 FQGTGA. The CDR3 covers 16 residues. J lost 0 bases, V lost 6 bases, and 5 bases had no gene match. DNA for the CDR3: TGTGCCAGCAGGACCGGGACAGGGGGAAGCACAGATACGCAGTATTTT. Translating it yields CASRTGTGGSTDTQYF.

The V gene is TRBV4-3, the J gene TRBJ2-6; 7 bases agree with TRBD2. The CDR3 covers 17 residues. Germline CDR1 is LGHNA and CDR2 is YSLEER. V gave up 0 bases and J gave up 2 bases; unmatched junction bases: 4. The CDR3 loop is CASSQERGVTGANVLTF. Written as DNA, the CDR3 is TGCGCCAGCAGCCAAGAACGGGGGGTCACTGGGGCCAACGTCCTGACTTTC.

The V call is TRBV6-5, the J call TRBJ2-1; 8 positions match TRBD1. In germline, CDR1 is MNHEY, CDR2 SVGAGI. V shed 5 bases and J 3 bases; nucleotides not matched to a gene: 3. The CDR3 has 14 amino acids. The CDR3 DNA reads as TGTGCCAGCAGTGATACAGGGGGCTACAATGAGCAGTTCTTC. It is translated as CASSDTGGYNEQFF.

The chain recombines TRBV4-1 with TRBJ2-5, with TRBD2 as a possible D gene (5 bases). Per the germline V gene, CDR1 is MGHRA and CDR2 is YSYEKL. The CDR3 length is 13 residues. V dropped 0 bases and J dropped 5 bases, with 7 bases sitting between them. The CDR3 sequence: CASSQDWRETQYF. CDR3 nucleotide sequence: TGCGCCAGCAGCCAAGACTGGAGGGAGACCCAGTACTTC.

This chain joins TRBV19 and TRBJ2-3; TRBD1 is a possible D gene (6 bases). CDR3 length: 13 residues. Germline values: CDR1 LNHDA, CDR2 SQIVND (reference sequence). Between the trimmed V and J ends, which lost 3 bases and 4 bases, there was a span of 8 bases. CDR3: CASSIQGSDTQYF. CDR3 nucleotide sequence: TGTGCCAGTAGTATCCAGGGGTCAGATACGCAGTATTTT. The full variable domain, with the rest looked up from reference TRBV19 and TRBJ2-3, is DGGITQSPKYLFRKEGQNVTLSCEQNLNHDAMYWYRQDPGQGLRLIYYSQIVNDFQKGDIAEGYSVSREKKESFPLTVTSAQKNPTAFYLCASSIQGSDTQYFGPGTRLTVL.

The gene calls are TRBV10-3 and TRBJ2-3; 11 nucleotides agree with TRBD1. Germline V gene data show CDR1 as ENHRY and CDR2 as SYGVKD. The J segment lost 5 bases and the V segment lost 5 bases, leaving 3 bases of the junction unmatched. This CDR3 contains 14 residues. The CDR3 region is CAISPGQGEDTQYF. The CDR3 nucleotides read TGTGCCATCAGTCCGGGACAGGGGGAAGATACGCAGTATTTT.

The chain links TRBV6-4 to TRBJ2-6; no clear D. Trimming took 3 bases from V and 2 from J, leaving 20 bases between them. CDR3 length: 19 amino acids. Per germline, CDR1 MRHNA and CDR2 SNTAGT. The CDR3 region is CASSESPLGLIAGANVLTF. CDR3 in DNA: TGTGCCAGCAGTGAATCCCCCCTCGGTTTGATTGCTGGGGCCAACGTCCTGACTTTC.

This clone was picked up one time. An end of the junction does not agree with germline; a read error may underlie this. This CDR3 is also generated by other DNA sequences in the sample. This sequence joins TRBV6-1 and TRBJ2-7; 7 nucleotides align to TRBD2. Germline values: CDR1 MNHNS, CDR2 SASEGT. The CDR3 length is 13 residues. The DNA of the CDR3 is TGTGCCAGCAGTGTGGCGGGAGCCTACGAGCAATACTTC. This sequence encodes CASSVAGAYEQYF.

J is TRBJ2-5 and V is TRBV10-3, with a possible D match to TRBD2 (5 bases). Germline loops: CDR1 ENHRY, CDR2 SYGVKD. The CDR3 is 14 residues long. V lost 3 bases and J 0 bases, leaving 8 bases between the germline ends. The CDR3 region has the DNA TGTGCCATCAGTGATTCGGGGTACCAAGAGACCCAGTACTTC. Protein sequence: CAISDSGYQETQYF.

CDR3 DNA: TGTGCCAGCAGCTGGACAGGGGTGGTTGGCTACACCTTC. Translated, it gives CASSWTGVVGYTF. V is TRBV5-6 and J is TRBJ1-2; 9 nucleotides align to TRBD1. The V and J ends lost 3 bases and 7 bases, in that order; junction bases with no gene match: 4. There are 13 residues in the CDR3. Looked up from germline, CDR1 is SGHDT and CDR2 is YYEEEE.

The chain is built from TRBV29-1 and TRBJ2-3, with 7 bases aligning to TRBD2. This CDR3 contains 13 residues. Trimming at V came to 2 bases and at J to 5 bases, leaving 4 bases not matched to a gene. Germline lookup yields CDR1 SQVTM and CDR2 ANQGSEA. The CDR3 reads CSVERASGDTQYF. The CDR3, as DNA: TGCAGCGTTGAAAGGGCTAGCGGAGATACGCAGTATTTT.

DNA for the CDR3: TGTGCCAGCAACGCCCGGACAGGGAATTCTAACTATGGCTACACCTTC. This translates into CASNARTGNSNYGYTF. This rearrangement joins TRBV5-4 to TRBJ1-2, with TRBD1 matching over 8 bases. The CDR3 has 16 amino acids. The germline V gene has CDR1 SGHNT and CDR2 YYREEE (reference sequence). Losses at the gene ends were 6 bases for V and 0 bases for J; bases not matched to a gene: 10.

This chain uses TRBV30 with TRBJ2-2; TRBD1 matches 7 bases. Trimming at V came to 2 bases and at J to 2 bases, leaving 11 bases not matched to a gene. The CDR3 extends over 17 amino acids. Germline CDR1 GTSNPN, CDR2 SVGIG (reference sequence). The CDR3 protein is CAWSPDRKPINTGELFF. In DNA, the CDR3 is TGTGCCTGGAGTCCGGACAGGAAACCAATAAACACCGGGGAGCTGTTTTTT.

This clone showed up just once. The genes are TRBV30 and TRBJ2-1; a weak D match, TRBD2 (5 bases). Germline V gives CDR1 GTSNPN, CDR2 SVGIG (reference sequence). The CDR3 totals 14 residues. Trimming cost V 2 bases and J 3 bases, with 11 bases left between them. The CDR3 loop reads CAWSLSGIYNEQFF. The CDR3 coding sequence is TGTGCCTGGAGTCTCAGCGGCATCTACAATGAGCAGTTCTTC.